Listed below are T cell receptor beta chains from one sample, sequenced in a study of vaccination and CD4 T cells after COVID-19. Each CDR3 protein gets one entry after TCRdb re-called the PCR reads with MiXCR. The sample shows about 15,000 distinct CDR3 sequences, about half of them seen only once. What these receptors recognize is not known. The sample in question was CD4+ T cells from blood, cultured in vitro, obtained before SARS-CoV-2 vaccination. Receptors were obtained from a human donor who had recovered from COVID-19. The CDR3 runs from the conserved cysteine through the conserved F or W. The D gene is left open where the match is weak. Part of the rows lack a size; the others show once, few, many or a class for expanded clones.

size: few
D: NA
V: TRBV6-1
J: TRBJ1-3
DNA: TGTGCCAGCAGTGGGCAAGAGACCACAGGAGCCTCTGGAAACACCATATATTTT
CDR3: CASSGQETTGASGNTIYF

size: NA
D: TRBD2
V: TRBV7-9
J: TRBJ2-7
DNA: TGTGCCATCGAGCGGGGGCTTGGGCGGGAGCAGTACTTC
CDR3: CAIERGLGREQYF

size: NA
D: TRBD1
V: TRBV20-1
J: TRBJ1-5
DNA: TGCAGTGCTAGACCCGGACAGGCCAATCAGCCCCAGCATTTT
CDR3: CSARPGQANQPQHF

size: NA
D: NA
V: TRBV19
J: TRBJ1-6
DNA: TGTGCCAGTAGTGGACAGTACTCCTATAATTCACCCCTCCACTTT
CDR3: CASSGQYSYNSPLHF

size: NA
D: NA
V: TRBV11-2
J: TRBJ2-7
DNA: TGTGCCAGCAGCTTAGAGGCCGGGGGTAGGTGGAACCGCGTATACGAGCAGTACTTC
CDR3: CASSLEAGGRWNRVYEQYF

size: NA
D: TRBD2
V: TRBV6-1
J: TRBJ2-1
DNA: TGTGCCAGCAGTGCACTCAGAGACGGGGGGTCCTACAATGAGCAGTTCTTC
CDR3: CASSALRDGGSYNEQFF

size: NA
D: NA
V: TRBV28
J: TRBJ1-2
DNA: TGTGCCAGCAGACAGAGATTCCTGTCTGGCTACACCTTC
CDR3: CASRQRFLSGYTF

size: few
D: NA
V: TRBV6-2/TRBV6-3
J: TRBJ2-5
DNA: TGTGCCAGCAGCGGGAGAGAGACCCAGTACTTC
CDR3: CASSGRETQYF

size: NA
D: NA
V: TRBV7-2
J: TRBJ1-5
DNA: TGTGCCAGCAGCCCCCAGGTCATCCCCAATCAGCCCCAGCATTTT
CDR3: CASSPQVIPNQPQHF

size: NA
D: NA
V: TRBV19
J: TRBJ2-2
DNA: TGTGCCAGTAGTATTCTAGCCAGAAACACCGGGGAGCTGTTTTTT
CDR3: CASSILARNTGELFF

size: NA
D: NA
V: TRBV30
J: TRBJ1-2
DNA: TGTGCCTGGAGGTCAGAGCAAGGGGATGGCTACACCTTC
CDR3: CAWRSEQGDGYTF